The clone carrying this T cell receptor (beta chain) was detected only a few times. Its antigen is currently unknown. This specimen comes from a study of beta chain features in type 1 diabetes. Study-wide points: Any role of HLA type in TCRB rearrangement remained unresolved here. Patients with Type 1 diabetes showed moderately but significantly shorter TCRB CDR3s in all four CD4+ subsets. Patients with type 1 diabetes showed fewer VDJ junction insertions and more deletions.

Sequencing targeted expressed TCRB transcripts, as all isolated RNA had been reverse transcribed. Regulatory, naive and central memory T cell samples averaged around 3.9 million reads. Assay used: immunoSEQ multiplex PCR; TCRdb lists only in-frame clones, some missing. The data hold 600,000 or so clones, with roughly 13% observed a single time. A heparinised blood draw that averaged about 116 mL was obtained once from each donor. The CDR3 sequence is 14 residues long. Trimming removed 2 bases from V and 1 base from J, with 8 bases in between. CDR1 and CDR2 from the germline V gene are SGHTA and FQGNSA.

This sequence was found in a man between 18 and 29 years old with type 1 diabetes. Sample: naive CD4+ T cells from blood. The rearrangement uses TRBV7-2 and TRBJ2-5; the D call may be TRBD1 or TRBD2 (6 bases each). The CDR3, as DNA: TGTGCCAGCAGCTTATGGGGGGCCCAAGAGACCCAGTACTTC. Its translation: CASSLWGAQETQYF. The whole variable domain, remainder taken from reference TRBV7-2 and TRBJ2-5, is GAGVSQSPSNKVTEKGKDVELRCDPISGHTALYWYRQSLGQGLEFLIYFQGNSAPDKSGLPSDRFSAERTGGSVSTLTIQRTQQEDSAVYLCASSLWGAQETQYFGPGTRLLVL.